The rows below give T cell receptor beta chains drawn from one sample of a study of IL-32 and malignant T cell survival in cutaneous lymphoma. Assay: immunoSEQ multiplex PCR; the TCRdb copy retains only in-frame clones and omits some. Of a few thousand clones in the sample, roughly 87% were seen once. The sequences come from blood, collected on day 0. The origin of the receptors is a human donor with cutaneous T cell lymphoma. CDR3s include the opening cysteine and the closing phenylalanine or tryptophan. The D gene is left open where the match is weak. The size entry is marked missing in some rows and otherwise reads once, few, many or a size class.

TRBJ2-1,NA,TRBV25-1,TRBD2,TGTGCCAGCAGCGGGGGGGTCTACAATGAGCAGTTCTTC,CASSGGVYNEQFF
TRBJ2-7,NA,TRBV29-1,TRBD1,TGCAGCGTTGAAGGCGACAGGGATCGGTACGAGCAGTACTTC,CSVEGDRDRYEQYF
TRBJ1-1,NA,TRBV4-1,NA,TGCGCCAGCAGCCTCCTCGGGAGGGGAGAAACTGAAGCTTTCTTT,CASSLLGRGETEAFF
TRBJ1-4,NA,TRBV28,TRBD1,TGTGCCACACGAACCGGGACAGGGGACGGCTGGGGAGATCTGTTTTTT,CATRTGTGDGWGDLFF
TRBJ2-5,NA,TRBV29-1,NA,TGCAGCGTTGATGGGGGCAAGGGACCGTGGGAGACCCAGTACTTC,CSVDGGKGPWETQYF
TRBJ2-5,NA,TRBV4-3,NA,TGCGCCAGCAGCCAAGATCAAACTAGCCGAGAGACCCAGTACTTC,CASSQDQTSRETQYF
TRBJ2-7,NA,TRBV4-1,NA,TGCGCCAGCAGCCAAGATCCGGGTGGAGCAGCCTACGAGCAGTACTTC,CASSQDPGGAAYEQYF
TRBJ2-5,NA,TRBV21-1,NA,TGTGCCAGCAGCAAAGCCAAGCGTCGCACTGGGTACCAAGAGACCCAGTACTTC,CASSKAKRRTGYQETQYF
TRBJ2-4,NA,TRBV4-3,NA,TGCGCCAGCAGCCTCGGGACGGGAGCCAAAAACATTCAGTACTTC,CASSLGTGAKNIQYF
TRBJ2-7,NA,TRBV25-1,TRBD1,TGTGCCAGCAGTGATCCCGACAGGGCCCGGCAGTACTTC,CASSDPDRARQYF
TRBJ2-5,NA,TRBV19,TRBD2,TGTGCCAGTAGTATAGGTCGGGGGACTAGTATCCCGCAAGAGACCCAGTACTTC,CASSIGRGTSIPQETQYF
TRBJ2-1,NA,TRBV9,TRBD2,TGTGCCAGCAGCGTTGGGACTAACAATGAGCAGTTCTTC,CASSVGTNNEQFF
TRBJ2-2,once,TRBV15,TRBD1,TGTGCCACCAGCAGAGATATCGGACAGGGGAACACCGGGGAGCTGTTTTTT,CATSRDIGQGNTGELFF
TRBJ2-5,NA,TRBV7-9,NA,TGTGCCAGCAGCTTAGTAGGTACCGCTGGGACCCAGTACTTC,CASSLVGTAGTQYF
TRBJ2-3,NA,TRBV11-2,TRBD1,TGTGCCAGCAGCTTAGCACAGGGGCGCCCCACAGATACGCAGTATTTT,CASSLAQGRPTDTQYF
TRBJ2-2,once,TRBV19,NA,TGTGCCAGTAGTATTAAGTCCACCGGGGAGCTGTTTTTT,CASSIKSTGELFF
TRBJ2-1,NA,TRBV4-2,NA,TGTGCCAGCAGCCAGAGGGCCATCTACAATGAGCAGTTCTTC,CASSQRAIYNEQFF
TRBJ2-7,once,TRBV9,TRBD2,TGTGCCAGCAGCGTAGGTGGGACTAGCGCCGGGTACGAGCAGTACTTC,CASSVGGTSAGYEQYF
TRBJ2-7,large,TRBV7-9,NA,TGTGCCAGCAGCTCAAGGGAGGTAGGGGCCTACGAGCAGTACTTC,CASSSREVGAYEQYF
TRBJ2-1,NA,TRBV7-7,NA,TGTGCTAGCAGCTTAGGACGGTACAATGAGCAGTTCTTC,CASSLGRYNEQFF
TRBJ2-3,NA,TRBV2,NA,TGTGCCAGCAGTGACGACGGGGTTCAAGATACGCAGTATTTT,CASSDDGVQDTQYF
TRBJ1-1,once,TRBV19,NA,TGTGCCAGTAGCCTCGCATCGGGGGAGTTCACTGAAGCTTTCTTT,CASSLASGEFTEAFF
TRBJ2-1,NA,TRBV23-1,TRBD2,TGCGCCAGCAGTCAAACTGAAGCGGGAGAGGTGATCTTC,CASSQTEAGEVIF
TRBJ2-7,NA,TRBV5-1,NA,TGCGCCAGCAGCTTGAACTCCTACGAGCAGTACTTC,CASSLNSYEQYF
TRBJ2-3,NA,TRBV14,TRBD2,TGTGCCAGCAGCCGAACTTTTAGCGGGGGGGCGGATACGCAGTATTTT,CASSRTFSGGADTQYF
TRBJ2-7,NA,TRBV7-2,TRBD2,TGTGCCAGCAGCACATCTAGCGGGGGATCCTACGAGCAGTACTTC,CASSTSSGGSYEQYF
TRBJ2-1,NA,TRBV19,NA,TGTGCCAGTACCGCGGGGCCCGGGGGCGATGAGCAGTTCTTC,CASTAGPGGDEQFF
TRBJ2-2,NA,TRBV13,NA,TGTGCCAGCAGCTCCGGGGGAGCCGGGGAGCTGTTTTTT,CASSSGGAGELFF
TRBJ2-2,NA,TRBV9,NA,TGTGCCAGCAGCGTTGGGCAGAAGAACACCGGGGAGCTGTTTTTT,CASSVGQKNTGELFF
TRBJ2-5,NA,TRBV11-3,TRBD1,TGTGCCAGCAGCTCCAGGGGGTCAGAGACCCAGTACTTC,CASSSRGSETQYF
TRBJ2-1,NA,TRBV7-8,NA,TGTGCCAGCAGCTTAGGGGTCACTGCGGGGAATGAGCAGTTCTTC,CASSLGVTAGNEQFF
TRBJ2-7,few,TRBV29-1,NA,TGCAGCGCCCTAGGGCAGAACGAGCAGTACTTC,CSALGQNEQYF
TRBJ1-3,NA,TRBV10-3,NA,TGTGCCATCAGTGCGGGCCCCGAACACATATATTTT,CAISAGPEHIYF
TRBJ2-3,NA,TRBV7-6,TRBD2,TGTGCCAGCAGCCGGGGACTAGCGGGGGGTCCCACTTCCACAGATACGCAGTATTTT,CASSRGLAGGPTSTDTQYF
TRBJ2-7,NA,TRBV12-1,NA,TGTGCCAGCAGCTTCCTAGCGTCCTCCTACGAGCAGTACTTC,CASSFLASSYEQYF